This TCR beta chain was retrieved from a study of cytomegalovirus exposure and HLA in healthy donors. This CDR3 region has 12 residues. Germline CDR1 reads ENHRY; CDR2 reads SYGVKD. J was trimmed by 4 bases and V by 10 bases; bases with no gene match: 5. The PCR ran on 60 Vbeta and 13 Jbeta primers. Sequencing was performed with immunoSEQ multiplex PCR; in TCRdb, only in-frame clones are kept and a portion is missing. The table records about 200,000 clones, approximately 85% of them present only once. This chain links TRBV10-3 with TRBJ2-3; 7 bases fit TRBD1. The receptor's source is a girl aged 10 to 17 in good health and CMV-seropositive. What was sequenced was PBMCs. The CDR3 DNA is TGTGCCAGCCGACAGGGATCAGATACGCAGTATTTT. Amino acids: CASRQGSDTQYF.